This is a list of T cell receptor beta chains from one sample in a study of control samples from healthy donors and cancer patients. TCRdb's table, derived via immunoSEQ multiplex PCR, lists solely in-frame clones and lacks some. The data hold about 120,000 clones, with 88% observed a single time. Input material: PBMCs. The receptors originated from a woman aged 60-75 years with lung cancer. Each CDR3 is given with its conserved first and last residue. The order of the fields is CDR3 protein, CDR3 DNA, clone size, J gene, CDR3 length, D gene, V gene. A D gene is named only where the DNA matches it firmly. A clone size is listed for some rows: how often the clone was seen (once, few, many), or a class if it is expanded.

CDR3: CASSQDSAMNTEAFF
DNA: TGTGCCAGCAGCCAAGATTCCGCCATGAACACTGAAGCTTTCTTT
size: -
J: TRBJ1-1
length: 15
D: -
V: TRBV3-1/TRBV3-2

CDR3: CATSDFVGSGETQYF
DNA: TGTGCCACCAGTGATTTTGTCGGGAGCGGAGAGACCCAGTACTTC
size: -
J: TRBJ2-5
length: 15
D: -
V: TRBV24-1

CDR3: CASSEAVPYAEAFF
DNA: TGTGCCAGCAGTGAAGCGGTGCCTTACGCTGAAGCTTTCTTT
size: -
J: TRBJ1-1
length: 14
D: -
V: TRBV2

CDR3: CAWGGQGLPEAFF
DNA: TGTGCCTGGGGCGGACAGGGGTTACCTGAAGCTTTCTTT
size: -
J: TRBJ1-1
length: 13
D: TRBD1
V: TRBV30

CDR3: CASRTGGSGANVLTF
DNA: TGTGCCAGCAGGACAGGGGGTTCTGGGGCCAACGTCCTGACTTTC
size: -
J: TRBJ2-6
length: 15
D: TRBD1
V: TRBV2

CDR3: CASSLDIEDRGTYSYEQYF
DNA: TGTGCCAGCAGCTTAGATATCGAGGACAGGGGGACTTACTCCTACGAGCAGTACTTC
size: -
J: TRBJ2-7
length: 19
D: TRBD1
V: TRBV11-3

CDR3: CASSSSTPDTQYF
DNA: TGCGCCAGCAGCTCCTCGACCCCAGATACGCAGTATTTT
size: -
J: TRBJ2-3
length: 13
D: -
V: TRBV5-1

CDR3: CSVAKLNTEAFF
DNA: TGCAGCGTAGCGAAACTGAACACTGAAGCTTTCTTT
size: -
J: TRBJ1-1
length: 12
D: -
V: TRBV29-1

CDR3: CASSISGESYGYTF
DNA: TGTGCCAGTAGTATATCAGGGGAGAGCTATGGCTACACCTTC
size: many
J: TRBJ1-2
length: 14
D: -
V: TRBV19

CDR3: CASSDYTGGNQPQHF
DNA: TGTGCCAGTAGCGATTATACAGGGGGCAATCAGCCCCAGCATTTT
size: -
J: TRBJ1-5
length: 15
D: TRBD1
V: TRBV19

CDR3: CASSDSKRGVQETQYF
DNA: TGTGCCAGCAGTGACTCGAAGCGGGGGGTGCAAGAGACCCAGTACTTC
size: -
J: TRBJ2-5
length: 16
D: TRBD2
V: TRBV6-4

CDR3: CASSQESGRGYGYTF
DNA: TGCGCCAGCAGCCAAGAATCAGGGCGGGGCTATGGCTACACCTTC
size: -
J: TRBJ1-2
length: 15
D: -
V: TRBV4-3

CDR3: CASSDGTEYQPQHF
DNA: TGTGCCAGCAGTGATGGGACAGAATATCAGCCCCAGCATTTT
size: -
J: TRBJ1-5
length: 14
D: TRBD1
V: TRBV6-2/TRBV6-3

CDR3: CASSLNRDLRDNEKLFF
DNA: TGTGCCAGCAGCCTAAACAGGGACCTTAGGGATAATGAAAAACTGTTTTTT
size: -
J: TRBJ1-4
length: 17
D: -
V: TRBV7-8

CDR3: CASSPGTHGGETQYF
DNA: TGTGCCAGCAGTCCCGGGACACATGGGGGGGAGACCCAGTACTTC
size: once
J: TRBJ2-5
length: 15
D: -
V: TRBV2

CDR3: CATSDPGFSSGANVLTF
DNA: TGTGCCACCAGTGACCCTGGGTTCTCCTCTGGGGCCAACGTCCTGACTTTC
size: -
J: TRBJ2-6
length: 17
D: -
V: TRBV24-1

CDR3: CASSLGLAGNYNEQFF
DNA: TGCGCCAGCAGCCTGGGACTAGCGGGGAACTACAATGAGCAGTTCTTC
size: -
J: TRBJ2-1
length: 16
D: TRBD2
V: TRBV5-1

CDR3: CASSLWEEAFF
DNA: TGTGCCAGCAGCTTATGGGAGGAAGCTTTCTTT
size: once
J: TRBJ1-1
length: 11
D: -
V: TRBV7-9

CDR3: CAWTEGAYQPQHF
DNA: TGTGCCTGGACCGAAGGGGCATATCAGCCCCAGCATTTT
size: few
J: TRBJ1-5
length: 13
D: -
V: TRBV30

CDR3: CASSPSDRVGTEAFF
DNA: TGCGCCAGCAGCCCTTCGGACAGGGTAGGCACTGAAGCTTTCTTT
size: -
J: TRBJ1-1
length: 15
D: TRBD1
V: TRBV5-1

CDR3: CASSLGHGANYGYTF
DNA: TGTGCCAGCAGCTTAGGCCATGGAGCTAACTATGGCTACACCTTC
size: -
J: TRBJ1-2
length: 15
D: -
V: TRBV5-4

CDR3: CASSHSSGDTANEQFF
DNA: TGTGCCAGCAGCCATTCGAGCGGGGACACCGCCAATGAGCAGTTCTTC
size: -
J: TRBJ2-1
length: 16
D: -
V: TRBV4-2

CDR3: CASSQRGARQETQYF
DNA: TGTGCCAGCAGCCAAAGGGGCGCGCGGCAAGAGACCCAGTACTTC
size: few
J: TRBJ2-5
length: 15
D: -
V: TRBV3-1/TRBV3-2

CDR3: CASSLTGLGGQETQYF
DNA: TGTGCCAGCAGCTTAACAGGGTTGGGGGGCCAAGAGACCCAGTACTTC
size: -
J: TRBJ2-5
length: 16
D: -
V: TRBV5-6

CDR3: CASKAPEKLFF
DNA: TGTGCCAGCAAGGCGCCGGAAAAACTGTTTTTT
size: -
J: TRBJ1-4
length: 11
D: -
V: TRBV28

CDR3: CASSLRRTSSYEQYF
DNA: TGTGCCAGCAGCTTGCGGCGTACGAGCTCCTACGAGCAGTACTTC
size: -
J: TRBJ2-7
length: 15
D: -
V: TRBV7-9

CDR3: CASSHRPSDYNEQFF
DNA: TGTGCCAGCAGCCACAGACCCAGCGACTACAATGAGCAGTTCTTC
size: -
J: TRBJ2-1
length: 15
D: -
V: TRBV7-8

CDR3: CASSRTGEGYGYTF
DNA: TGTGCCAGCAGCCGGACAGGGGAAGGGTATGGCTACACCTTC
size: -
J: TRBJ1-2
length: 14
D: TRBD1
V: TRBV7-3